Presented here are 18 T cell receptor beta chains from one specimen sequenced in a study of T cell repertoires in cytomegalovirus infection. MiXCR, applied by TCRdb to the reads, yields one record per CDR3 protein. The sample has approximately 500,000 distinct CDR3 sequences; around 27% are singletons. Sequences were obtained from PBMCs. These receptors were obtained from a human donor in good health (CMV status not recorded). Some clones in this sample may be carry-over from other donors' samples.

The rearrangement links TRBV4-2 to TRBJ2-5, with D perhaps TRBD1 (6 bases). CDR1 is LGHNA and CDR2 is YNFKEQ in the germline V gene. The CDR3 length is 15 residues. The ends were cut back, 0 bases at V and 5 bases at J, with 13 bases in the middle. The CDR3 loop reads CASSQEGYRDETQYF. In nucleotides, the CDR3 is TGTGCCAGCAGCCAAGAAGGATACAGGGACGAGACCCAGTACTTC.

The chain recombines TRBV6-1 with TRBJ1-5; D not resolved. Trimming took off 2 bases at V and 5 bases at J, with 13 bases between the two ends. CDR1 MNHNS and CDR2 SASEGT come from the germline V gene. The CDR3 covers 15 residues. For the CDR3, the DNA is TGTGCCAGCAGTGAATGGAGGGAATACGATCAGCCCCAGCATTTT. Translating gives CASSEWREYDQPQHF.

The V call is TRBV10-3, the J call TRBJ1-1; D is ambiguous. V shed 2 bases and J shed 0 bases, with 7 bases lying between them. The CDR3 sequence is 14 residues long. The germline CDR1 and CDR2 sequences are ENHRY and SYGVKD. The DNA for the CDR3 is TGTGCCATCAGTGAGAAGGCGCTGAACACTGAAGCTTTCTTT. This gives the protein CAISEKALNTEAFF.

The chain employs TRBV4-1 and TRBJ2-1; tentatively, D is TRBD1 or TRBD2 (5 bases each). The V gene lost 1 base and the J gene lost 5 bases, with 12 bases spanning the gap. Germline lookup yields CDR1 MGHRA and CDR2 YSYEKL. This CDR3 contains 15 residues. In DNA, the CDR3 is TGCGCCAGCAGCCAAGGGAGATTGGGGGACAATGAGCAGTTCTTC. It codes for CASSQGRLGDNEQFF.

J is TRBJ1-4 and V is TRBV28; D might be TRBD1 (6 bases). The germline gives CDR1 MDHEN, CDR2 SYDVKM. Trimming took off 8 bases at V and 8 bases at J, with 12 bases between the two ends. CDR3 length: 12 residues. The CDR3 reads CASLGDNEKLFF. CDR3 nucleotides: TGTGCCAGCCTCGGGGACAACGAAAAACTGTTTTTT. The full variable domain, completed using reference TRBV28 and TRBJ1-4, is DVKVTQSSRYLVKRTGEKVFLECVQDMDHENMFWYRQDPGLGLRLIYFSYDVKMKEKGDIPEGYSVSREKKERFSLILESASTNQTSMYLCASLGDNEKLFFGSGTQLSVL.

This clonotype has a handful of counts. The chain links TRBV18 to TRBJ1-1; D unclear. The germline CDR1 and CDR2 sequences are KGHSH and LQKENI. The CDR3 runs 13 residues. Trimming left V 0 bases short and J 3 bases short, with 5 bases between. The CDR3 loop reads CASSPPPDTEAFF. The DNA for the CDR3 is TGTGCCAGCTCACCACCCCCCGACACTGAAGCTTTCTTT. The full variable domain, in which reference TRBV18 and TRBJ1-1 provide the parts outside the CDR3, is NAGVMQNPRHLVRRRGQEARLRCSPMKGHSHVYWYRQLPEEGLKFMVYLQKENIIDESGMPKERFSAEFPKEGPSILRIQQVVRGDSAAYFCASSPPPDTEAFFGQGTRLTVV.

In this sample, this clonotype turned up a few times. The J gene is TRBJ2-7, the V gene TRBV4-1; 11 bases agree with TRBD2. The CDR3 covers 16 residues. The trim removed 0 bases at V and 7 bases at J, leaving 8 bases unmatched. CDR1 is MGHRA, CDR2 YSYEKL, per germline. CDR3 in amino acids: CASSQETSGIAGEQYV. CDR3 coding DNA: TGCGCCAGCAGCCAAGAGACTAGCGGGATCGCCGGAGAGCAGTACGTC.

This clonotype was seen a few times. V gene TRBV24-1 combines with J gene TRBJ2-6; D is unclear. Germline V CDR1 and CDR2: KGHDR, SFDVKD. V gave up 3 bases and J gave up 2 bases, with 16 bases separating them. This CDR3 is 18 amino acids long. For the CDR3, the DNA is TGTGCCACCAGTGATCCAACCCACCGCGGCACTGGGGCCAACGTCCTGACTTTC. This gives the protein CATSDPTHRGTGANVLTF.

This clonotype was counted only a few times. The rearrangement joins TRBV12-3 or TRBV12-4 to TRBJ2-5; the match to TRBD2 covers 8 bases. The CDR3 extends over 16 amino acids. V shed 2 bases and J 4 bases; nucleotides not matched to a gene: 9. This CDR3 is CASSLFQREILETQYF. The CDR3 nucleotides read TGTGCCAGCAGTTTATTCCAGCGGGAGATTTTAGAGACCCAGTACTTC.

The V call is TRBV9, the J call TRBJ2-2; weak D call: TRBD2 (7 bases). The CDR3 is 16 residues long. Germline CDR1 and CDR2: SGDLS and YYNGEE. V lost 5 bases and J lost 2, with 16 bases in between. For the CDR3, the DNA is TGTGCCAGCAGTGAGGGGGGGCGGGGAAACACCGGGGAGCTGTTTTTT. Its translation is CASSEGGRGNTGELFF. The full variable domain, completed using reference TRBV9 and TRBJ2-2, is DSGVTQTPKHLITATGQRVTLRCSPRSGDLSVYWYQQSLDQGLQFLIQYYNGEERAKGNILERFSAQQFPDLHSELNLSSLELGDSALYFCASSEGGRGNTGELFFGEGSRLTVL.

This clonotype was counted many times. This chain connects TRBV7-2 to TRBJ1-6; 8 bases fit TRBD1. In germline, CDR1 is SGHTA, CDR2 FQGNSA. The CDR3 is made up of 16 amino acids. V lost 5 bases to trimming and J lost 8 bases; unmatched junction nucleotides: 11. CDR3 DNA: TGTGCCAGCAGCCCCCCCCCGGGACAGGCGGATTCACCCCTCCACTTT. Its protein product is CASSPPPGQADSPLHF.

The chain recombines TRBV24-1 with TRBJ2-2; no reliable D call. The CDR3 is made up of 15 amino acids. The germline V gene has CDR1 KGHDR and CDR2 SFDVKD. Trimming removed 5 bases at V and 0 bases at J, with 9 bases between. For the CDR3, the DNA is TGTGCCACCAGTGTAGGCCAGGCGAACACCGGGGAGCTGTTTTTT. The encoded protein is CATSVGQANTGELFF.

Notes on this clonotype: A much larger clone differs by one base, so this may be a read error. The chain employs TRBV5-6 and TRBJ1-3, with unresolved D. V shed 4 bases and J shed 0 bases, with 8 bases lying between them. The germline V gene has CDR1 SGHDT and CDR2 YYEEEE. The length of the CDR3 is 14 residues. The CDR3 DNA follows: TGTGCCAGCAGCCGACCGTACTCTGGAAACACCATATATTTT. This sequence encodes CASSRPYSGNTIYF.

This clonotype was counted a few times. The chain joins TRBV7-2 to TRBJ2-5; D may correspond to TRBD1 or TRBD2 (5 bases each). V was clipped by 3 bases and J by 5 bases, with 22 bases between them. CDR1 SGHTA and CDR2 FQGNSA come from the germline V gene. The CDR3 has 17 residues. DNA for the CDR3: TGTGCCAGCAGCTTTGTTGGAAGTTGGGGGTCTGCGGAGACCCAGTACTTC. Protein: CASSFVGSWGSAETQYF.

The chain recombines TRBV3-1 with TRBJ1-5, with D hard to call. V dropped 0 bases and J dropped 1 base, with 10 bases sitting between them. Per the germline V gene, CDR1 is LGHDT and CDR2 is YNNKEL (reference sequence). This CDR3 is built from 16 residues. CDR3 sequence: CASSQDWQTSNQPQHF. CDR3 DNA: TGTGCCAGCAGCCAAGACTGGCAGACAAGCAATCAGCCCCAGCATTTT.

This clonotype was observed a few times. The V gene is TRBV7-2, the J gene TRBJ1-2; tentative D call: TRBD1 (6 bases). Germline CDR1 is SGHTA and CDR2 is FQGNSA. CDR3 length: 15 amino acids. The V end was cut by 4 bases, the J end by 8 bases, with 20 bases between. The CDR3 DNA is TGTGCCAGCAGCTCCCTCCGGGGGCCCATGAGGGGCTACACCTTC. Translation gives CASSSLRGPMRGYTF.

This clonotype has ten or more counts. The rearrangement links TRBV7-2 to TRBJ1-1; D is uncertain. Trimming removed 1 base from V and 4 bases from J, with 7 bases in between. This CDR3 is 13 amino acids long. The germline gives CDR1 SGHTA, CDR2 FQGNSA. The CDR3 nucleotides are TGTGCCAGCAGCTTAGGGGCGGGCACTGAAGCTTTCTTT. This sequence encodes CASSLGAGTEAFF.

This sequence joins TRBV12-3 or TRBV12-4 and TRBJ2-5, with D possibly TRBD2 on 5 matching bases. This CDR3 contains 13 residues. Trimming stripped 2 bases from V and 5 bases from J, with 9 bases between. The CDR3 bases are TGTGCCAGCAGTTTATCGGGGTGGGAGACCCAGTACTTC. It translates to CASSLSGWETQYF.